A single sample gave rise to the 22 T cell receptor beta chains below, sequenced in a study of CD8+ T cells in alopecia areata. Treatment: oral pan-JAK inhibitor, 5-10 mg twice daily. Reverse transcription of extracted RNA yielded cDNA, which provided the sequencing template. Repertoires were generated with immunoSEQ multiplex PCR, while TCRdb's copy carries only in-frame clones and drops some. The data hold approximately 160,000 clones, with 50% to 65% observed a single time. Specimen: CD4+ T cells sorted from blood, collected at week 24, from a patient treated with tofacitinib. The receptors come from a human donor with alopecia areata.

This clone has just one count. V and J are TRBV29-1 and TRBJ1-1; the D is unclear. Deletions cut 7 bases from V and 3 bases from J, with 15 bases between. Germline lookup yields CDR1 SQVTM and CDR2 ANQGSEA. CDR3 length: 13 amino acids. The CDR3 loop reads CSAIRGVDTEAFF. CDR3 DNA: TGCAGCGCCATACGCGGGGTGGACACTGAAGCTTTCTTT.

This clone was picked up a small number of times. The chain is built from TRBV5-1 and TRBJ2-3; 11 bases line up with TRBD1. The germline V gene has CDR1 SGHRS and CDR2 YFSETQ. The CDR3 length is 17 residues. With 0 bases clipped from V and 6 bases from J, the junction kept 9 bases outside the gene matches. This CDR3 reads CASSLAVRTGGADTQYF. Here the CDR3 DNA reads TGCGCCAGCAGCTTGGCGGTTCGGACAGGGGGCGCCGATACGCAGTATTTT.

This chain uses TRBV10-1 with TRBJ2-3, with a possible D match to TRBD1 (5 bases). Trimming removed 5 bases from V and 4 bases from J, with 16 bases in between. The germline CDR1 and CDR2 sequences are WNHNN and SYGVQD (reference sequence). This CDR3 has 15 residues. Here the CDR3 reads CASSPTTTASDTQYF. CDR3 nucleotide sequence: TGCGCCAGCAGTCCTACCACGACAGCTTCAGATACGCAGTATTTT.

The CDR3 loop reads CASMSGTYGYTF. As DNA, the CDR3 is TGTGCCAGCATGTCTGGAACCTATGGCTACACCTTC. The chain carries TRBV6-6 and TRBJ1-2; D unresolved. The CDR3 has 12 amino acids. Deletions cut 7 bases from V and 4 bases from J, with 10 bases between. Germline V gene lookup returns CDR1 MNHNY and CDR2 SVGAGI (reference sequence).

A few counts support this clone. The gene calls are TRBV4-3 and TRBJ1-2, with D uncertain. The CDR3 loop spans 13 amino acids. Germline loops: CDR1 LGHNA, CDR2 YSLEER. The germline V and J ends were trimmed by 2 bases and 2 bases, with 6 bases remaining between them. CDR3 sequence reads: CASSQSRNYGYTF. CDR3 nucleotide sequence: TGCGCCAGCAGCCAAAGCAGGAACTATGGCTACACCTTC.

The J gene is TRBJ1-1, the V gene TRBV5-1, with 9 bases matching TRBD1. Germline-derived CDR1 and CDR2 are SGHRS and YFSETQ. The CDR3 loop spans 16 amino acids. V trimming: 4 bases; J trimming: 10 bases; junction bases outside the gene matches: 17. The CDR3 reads CASSTLPGQGGSGAFF. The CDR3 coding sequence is TGCGCCAGCAGCACTTTGCCGGGACAGGGCGGGTCAGGAGCTTTCTTT.

The CDR3, as DNA: TGTGCCTGGACCAAGACAGGGAACCAAGAGACCCAGTACTTC. This encodes CAWTKTGNQETQYF. The chain combines TRBV30 with TRBJ2-5; the match to TRBD1 covers 7 bases. With V trimmed by 4 bases and J by 0 bases, 5 bases remained unmatched. This CDR3 has 14 amino acids. Germline V gene data show CDR1 as GTSNPN and CDR2 as SVGIG (reference sequence).

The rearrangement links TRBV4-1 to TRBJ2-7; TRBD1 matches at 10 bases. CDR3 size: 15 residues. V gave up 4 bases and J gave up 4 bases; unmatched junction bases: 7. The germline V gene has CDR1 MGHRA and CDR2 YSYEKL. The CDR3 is CASSPRDRGLYEQYF. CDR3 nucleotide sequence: TGCGCCAGCAGCCCGAGAGACAGGGGGCTTTACGAGCAGTACTTC.

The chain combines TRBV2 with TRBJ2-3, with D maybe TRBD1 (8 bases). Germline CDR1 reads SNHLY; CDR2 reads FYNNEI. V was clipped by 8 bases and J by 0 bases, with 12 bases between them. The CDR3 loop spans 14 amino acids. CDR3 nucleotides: TGTGCCAGCGGACAGGGAGGGAGCACAGATACGCAGTATTTT. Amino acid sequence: CASGQGGSTDTQYF.

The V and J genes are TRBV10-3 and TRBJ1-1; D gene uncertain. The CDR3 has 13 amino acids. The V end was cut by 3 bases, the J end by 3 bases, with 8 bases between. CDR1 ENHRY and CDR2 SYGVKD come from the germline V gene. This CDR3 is CAISDGQHTEAFF. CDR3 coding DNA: TGTGCCATCAGTGACGGCCAGCACACTGAAGCTTTCTTT.

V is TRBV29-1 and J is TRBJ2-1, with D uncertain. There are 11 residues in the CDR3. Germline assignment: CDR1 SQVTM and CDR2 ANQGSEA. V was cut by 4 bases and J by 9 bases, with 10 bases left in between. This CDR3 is CSVVGRSEQFF. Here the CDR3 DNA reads TGCAGCGTTGTTGGGCGAAGTGAGCAGTTCTTC.

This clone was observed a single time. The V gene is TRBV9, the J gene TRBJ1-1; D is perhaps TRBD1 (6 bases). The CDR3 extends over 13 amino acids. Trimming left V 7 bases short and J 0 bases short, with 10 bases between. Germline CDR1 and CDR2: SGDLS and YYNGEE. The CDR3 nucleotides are TGTGCCAGCTCGGAGGGGGTGAACACTGAAGCTTTCTTT. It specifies CASSEGVNTEAFF.

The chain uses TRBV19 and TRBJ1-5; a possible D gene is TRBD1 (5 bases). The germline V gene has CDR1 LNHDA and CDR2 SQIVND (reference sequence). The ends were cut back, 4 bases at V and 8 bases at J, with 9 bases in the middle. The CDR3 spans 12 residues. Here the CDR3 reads CASSRQREPQHF. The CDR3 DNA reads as TGTGCCAGTAGTAGACAGCGGGAGCCCCAGCATTTT.

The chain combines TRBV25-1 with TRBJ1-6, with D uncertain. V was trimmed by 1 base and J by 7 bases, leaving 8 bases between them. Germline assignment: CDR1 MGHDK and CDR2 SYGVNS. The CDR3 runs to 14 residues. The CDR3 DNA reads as TGTGCCAGCAGTGAATTTGGAGGCAATTCACCCCTCCACTTT. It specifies CASSEFGGNSPLHF.

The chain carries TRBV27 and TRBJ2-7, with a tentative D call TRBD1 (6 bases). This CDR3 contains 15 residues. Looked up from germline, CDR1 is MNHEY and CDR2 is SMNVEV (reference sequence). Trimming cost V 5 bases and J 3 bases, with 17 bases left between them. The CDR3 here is CASSAGTGRNYEQYF. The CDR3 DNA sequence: TGTGCCAGCAGTGCGGGCACAGGGAGAAACTACGAGCAGTACTTC.

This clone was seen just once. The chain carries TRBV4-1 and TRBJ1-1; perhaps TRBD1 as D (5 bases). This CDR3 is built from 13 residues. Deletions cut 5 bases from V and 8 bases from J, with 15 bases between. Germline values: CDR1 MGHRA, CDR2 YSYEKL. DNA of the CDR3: TGCGCCAGCAGCTACAGGCTGAGGGACGAAGCTTTCTTT. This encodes CASSYRLRDEAFF.

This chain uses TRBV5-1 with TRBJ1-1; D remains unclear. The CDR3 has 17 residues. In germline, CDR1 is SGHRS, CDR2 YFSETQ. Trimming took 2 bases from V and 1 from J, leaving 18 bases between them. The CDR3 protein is CASSFRSKDYRNTEAFF. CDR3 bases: TGCGCCAGCAGCTTTCGGAGCAAAGATTACAGGAACACTGAAGCTTTCTTT.

The CDR3, as DNA: TGTGCCACCCGAGGTGAAGGGGCAAAAGAGACCCAGTACTTC. This codes for CATRGEGAKETQYF. This chain uses TRBV10-3 with TRBJ2-5; possible D gene TRBD1, 5 bases. V was pared by 10 bases and J by 3 bases, with 18 bases between. The germline gives CDR1 ENHRY, CDR2 SYGVKD. CDR3 length equals 14 residues.

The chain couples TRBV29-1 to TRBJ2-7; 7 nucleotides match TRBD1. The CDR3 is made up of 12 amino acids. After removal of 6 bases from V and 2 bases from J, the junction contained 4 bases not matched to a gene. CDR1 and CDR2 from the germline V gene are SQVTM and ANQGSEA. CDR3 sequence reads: CSVKGAPYEQYF. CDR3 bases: TGCAGCGTGAAGGGGGCCCCCTACGAGCAGTACTTC.

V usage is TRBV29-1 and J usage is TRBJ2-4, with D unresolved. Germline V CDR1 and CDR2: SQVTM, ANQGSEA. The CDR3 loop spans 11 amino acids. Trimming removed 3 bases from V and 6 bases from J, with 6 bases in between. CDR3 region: CSVESANIQYF. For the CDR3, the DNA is TGCAGCGTTGAGTCGGCAAACATTCAGTACTTC.

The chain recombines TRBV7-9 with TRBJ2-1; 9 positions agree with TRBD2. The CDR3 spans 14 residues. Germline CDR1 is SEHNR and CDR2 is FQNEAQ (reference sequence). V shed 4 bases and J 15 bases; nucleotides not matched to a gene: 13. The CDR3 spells CASSSNHRGGAPFF. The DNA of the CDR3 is TGTGCCAGCAGCTCCAACCACCGCGGGGGGGCCCCGTTCTTC.

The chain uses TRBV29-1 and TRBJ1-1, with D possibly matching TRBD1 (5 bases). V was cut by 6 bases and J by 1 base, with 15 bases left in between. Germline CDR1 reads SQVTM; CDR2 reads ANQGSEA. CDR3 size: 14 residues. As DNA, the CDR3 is TGCAGCGTCTACCCTCCTGGGGGGAACACTGAAGCTTTCTTT. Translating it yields CSVYPPGGNTEAFF.